One sample yielded the 21 T cell receptor beta chains listed below, sequenced in a study of T-cell reconstitution after alpha-beta-depleted transplantation in children. This sample's TCRbeta library carried unique molecular identifier barcodes. TCRdb reprocessed the PCR reads via MiXCR and lists one record per CDR3 protein. The sample carries 360,000 or so distinct CDR3 sequences, about a fifth recorded once. Specimen: PBMCs from the stem cell graft donor, collected from the stem cell graft. Receptors originate from a human donor who donated a stem cell graft to a child with acute myeloid leukemia.

DNA of the CDR3: TGTGCCAGCCGGGACAGGGTCCAAGAGACCCAGTACTTC. Its translation: CASRDRVQETQYF. The chain is built from TRBV12-3 or TRBV12-4 and TRBJ2-5, with 9 bases fitting TRBD1. The junction had 2 bases not matched to a gene; V was cut back by 8 bases and J by 1 base. The CDR3 loop spans 13 amino acids.

This clonotype was detected only a few times. The chain employs TRBV10-3 and TRBJ2-6; possible D gene TRBD1, 6 bases. V gave up 6 bases and J gave up 2 bases, with 8 bases separating them. Germline V gene lookup returns CDR1 ENHRY and CDR2 SYGVKD. There are 14 residues in the CDR3. The CDR3, as DNA: TGTGCCATCAGGGGGACAACTGGGGCCAACGTCCTGACTTTC. Amino acids: CAIRGTTGANVLTF.

This clonotype was seen only a few times. The chain combines TRBV28 with TRBJ1-2; D perhaps matches TRBD1 (6 bases). V lost 5 bases, J lost 7 bases, and 17 bases lay in between. The germline CDR1 and CDR2 sequences are MDHEN and SYDVKM. The CDR3 consists of 14 residues. The CDR3: CASSPTGRVGGYTF. In DNA form, the CDR3 reads TGTGCCAGCAGTCCCACAGGGAGGGTTGGTGGCTACACCTTC.

V is TRBV27 and J is TRBJ2-5, with 13 bases matching TRBD2. The CDR3 length is 15 residues. The junction had 4 bases not matched to a gene; V was cut back by 6 bases and J by 3 bases. Looked up from germline, CDR1 is MNHEY and CDR2 is SMNVEV (reference sequence). The CDR3 reads CASRRTSGRKETQYF. The CDR3, as DNA: TGTGCCAGCAGACGGACTAGCGGGAGAAAAGAGACCCAGTACTTC.

Ten or more counts support this clonotype. The rearrangement links TRBV6-6 to TRBJ1-1, with 7 bases lining up with TRBD1. Germline-derived CDR1 and CDR2 are MNHNY and SVGAGI (reference sequence). Trimming at V came to 7 bases and at J to 1 base, leaving 3 bases not matched to a gene. The CDR3 is 13 amino acids. CDR3 loop: CASKDRANTEAFF. For the CDR3, the DNA is TGTGCCAGCAAAGACAGGGCGAACACTGAAGCTTTCTTT.

The chain joins TRBV7-9 to TRBJ2-5, with 8 bases that match TRBD1. The CDR3 runs 14 residues. Germline V gene sequence: CDR1 SEHNR, CDR2 FQNEAQ (reference sequence). V lost 1 base and J lost 5; bases outside the gene matches: 3. The CDR3: CASSLENRGETQYF. The CDR3 DNA reads TGTGCCAGCAGCTTAGAAAACAGGGGGGAGACCCAGTACTTC. Full variable domain (outside the CDR3, taken from reference TRBV7-9 and TRBJ2-5): DTGVSQNPRHKITKRGQNVTFRCDPISEHNRLYWYRQTLGQGPEFLTYFQNEAQLEKSRLLSDRFSAERPKGSFSTLEIQRTEQGDSAMYLCASSLENRGETQYFGPGTRLLVL.

Concerning this clonotype itself: A clone one base away is much larger, so this may be a read error. This chain joins TRBV25-1 and TRBJ2-5, with no clear D. Per the germline V gene, CDR1 is MGHDK and CDR2 is SYGVNS. The CDR3 loop spans 11 amino acids. CDR3 sequence (DNA): TGTGCCAGCAGTGTGACGGAGACCCGGTACTTC. Translated: CASSVTETRYF.

About this clonotype: A much bigger clone sits one base away, suggesting this may be a read error. J is TRBJ2-1 and V is TRBV20-1; TRBD2 is a possible D gene (7 bases). Per germline, CDR1 DFQATT and CDR2 SNEGSKA (reference sequence). The CDR3 length is 15 residues. CDR3 protein: CSAPIGGHGYNEQLF. Here the CDR3 DNA reads TGCAGTGCCCCAATCGGGGGGCATGGCTACAATGAGCAGCTCTTC.

The genes are TRBV6-1 and TRBJ2-7; D remains unclear. The CDR3 contains 15 residues. Germline V gives CDR1 MNHNS, CDR2 SASEGT. The V end lost 0 bases, the J end lost 0 bases, and 9 bases lay between the germline ends. CDR3 residues: CASSEARQLSYEQYF. As DNA, the CDR3 is TGTGCCAGCAGTGAAGCGCGGCAGCTCTCCTACGAGCAGTACTTC.

V gene TRBV15 combines with J gene TRBJ2-1; 11 positions match TRBD2. Germline loops: CDR1 LNHNV, CDR2 YYDKDF (reference sequence). This CDR3 region has 16 residues. V gave up 0 bases and J gave up 8 bases; unmatched junction bases: 6. CDR3 DNA sequence: TGTGCCACCAGCAGAGAGGGGACTAGCGGCTGGGATGAGCAGTTCTTC. This codes for CATSREGTSGWDEQFF. The whole variable domain, filled in from reference TRBV15 and TRBJ2-1, reads DAMVIQNPRYQVTQFGKPVTLSCSQTLNHNVMYWYQQKSSQAPKLLFHYYDKDFNNEADTPDNFQSRRPNTSFCFLDIRSPGLGDTAMYLCATSREGTSGWDEQFFGPGTRLTVL.

This clonotype was seen a few times. The rearrangement uses TRBV5-1 and TRBJ2-7; D perhaps matches TRBD1 (6 bases). This CDR3 is 14 amino acids long. The germline V and J ends were trimmed by 2 bases and 0 bases, with 9 bases remaining between them. The germline CDR1 and CDR2 sequences are SGHRS and YFSETQ. The CDR3 loop reads CASSFVTGSYEQYF. The DNA of the CDR3 is TGCGCCAGCAGCTTTGTGACAGGCTCCTACGAGCAGTACTTC.

The rearrangement uses TRBV2 and TRBJ2-1, with D hard to call. This CDR3 comprises 13 residues. The germline V and J ends were trimmed by 7 bases and 12 bases, with 19 bases remaining between them. CDR1 and CDR2 from the germline V gene are SNHLY and FYNNEI. The DNA of the CDR3 is TGTGCCAGCACGAGGACCGGCCTTGTCCGGCAGTTCTTC. Amino acids: CASTRTGLVRQFF. Complete variable domain (other parts from reference TRBV2 and TRBJ2-1): EPEVTQTPSHQVTQMGQEVILRCVPISNHLYFYWYRQILGQKVEFLVSFYNNEISEKSEIFDDQFSVERPDGSNFTLKIRSTKLEDSAMYFCASTRTGLVRQFFGPGTRLTVL.

The V gene is TRBV7-9, the J gene TRBJ2-7; 7 bases are a match to TRBD2. The J segment lost 5 bases and the V segment lost 5 bases, leaving 9 bases of the junction unmatched. This CDR3 spans 14 amino acids. Germline assignment: CDR1 SEHNR and CDR2 FQNEAQ (reference sequence). The CDR3 region has the DNA TGTGCCAGCAGCCCCGGGGGGACTCAGGACGAGCAGTACTTC. Translated, it gives CASSPGGTQDEQYF.

This clonotype was detected a few times. This rearrangement joins TRBV28 to TRBJ1-2; D gene ambiguous. The germline V gene encodes CDR1 MDHEN and CDR2 SYDVKM. CDR3 length: 13 residues. Between the trimmed V and J ends, which lost 3 bases and 6 bases, there was a span of 11 bases. CDR3 sequence reads: CASSLRSLHGYTF. Written as DNA, the CDR3 is TGTGCCAGCAGTTTGAGGAGTCTTCATGGCTACACCTTC.

This clonotype has a handful of counts. The rearrangement joins TRBV5-1 to TRBJ1-1; D unresolved. CDR1 is SGHRS, CDR2 YFSETQ, per germline. The CDR3 covers 11 residues. V was pared by 9 bases and J by 6 bases, with 12 bases between. The CDR3 reads CANSEGAEAFF. For the CDR3, the DNA is TGCGCCAATTCGGAGGGCGCTGAAGCTTTCTTT.

This clonotype has only one observation. The chain uses TRBV7-2 and TRBJ2-3; no firm D call. Germline-derived CDR1 and CDR2 are SGHTA and FQGNSA. V lost 1 base to trimming and J lost 1 base, with 6 bases between them. There are 14 residues in the CDR3. This chain's CDR3 is CASSLGLRTDTQYF. CDR3 coding DNA: TGTGCCAGCAGCTTAGGTCTTCGCACAGATACGCAGTATTTT. Looking up the rest from reference TRBV7-2 and TRBJ2-3 gives the full variable domain: GAGVSQSPSNKVTEKGKDVELRCDPISGHTALYWYRQSLGQGLEFLIYFQGNSAPDKSGLPSDRFSAERTGGSVSTLTIQRTQQEDSAVYLCASSLGLRTDTQYFGPGTRLTVL.

Here the CDR3 DNA reads TGCGCCAGCAGCTCCGCCGGAGGAGGCGCGGGAGGGCGAAGTGAGCAGTTCTTC. It is translated as CASSSAGGGAGGRSEQFF. The J gene is TRBJ2-1, the V gene TRBV5-1; TRBD2 agrees at 9 bases. This CDR3 region has 18 residues. Germline CDR1 reads SGHRS; CDR2 reads YFSETQ. V dropped 3 bases and J dropped 9; count of bases not matched to a gene: 19.

This chain joins TRBV20-1 and TRBJ2-5, with D hard to call. Trimming stripped 4 bases from V and 3 bases from J, with 6 bases between. Germline CDR1 and CDR2: DFQATT and SNEGSKA (reference sequence). This CDR3 is 11 amino acids long. CDR3 nucleotides: TGCAGTGCTAAGGTGGAAGAGACCCAGTACTTC. Amino acid sequence: CSAKVEETQYF.

This clonotype turned up a few times. The chain is built from TRBV15 and TRBJ1-5; 8 nucleotides agree with TRBD1. The V gene's germline CDR1 is LNHNV and CDR2 YYDKDF (reference sequence). Trimming at V came to 9 bases and at J to 3 bases, leaving 7 bases not matched to a gene. This CDR3 spans 14 amino acids. The CDR3 loop reads CATQQGEVNQPQHF. CDR3 in DNA: TGTGCCACACAACAGGGGGAGGTCAATCAGCCCCAGCATTTT.

This clonotype was counted a few times. The V and J genes are TRBV20-1 and TRBJ2-3; D is tentatively TRBD1 or TRBD2 (5 bases each). V lost 5 bases, J lost 1 base, and 19 bases lay in between. The germline V gene has CDR1 DFQATT and CDR2 SNEGSKA (reference sequence). This CDR3 contains 16 residues. The CDR3 protein is CSAPERPRGGTDTQYF. The CDR3 coding sequence is TGCAGTGCTCCCGAGCGACCTAGAGGGGGCACAGATACGCAGTATTTT.

The chain uses TRBV12-3 or TRBV12-4 and TRBJ2-3; D may be TRBD1 or TRBD2 (5 bases each). Trimming shortened V by 3 bases and J by 4 bases, and 8 bases separated the two germline ends. The CDR3 runs to 13 residues. The CDR3 nucleotides are TGTGCCAGCAGTTTCGGGGACCCAGATACGCAGTATTTT. Protein: CASSFGDPDTQYF.